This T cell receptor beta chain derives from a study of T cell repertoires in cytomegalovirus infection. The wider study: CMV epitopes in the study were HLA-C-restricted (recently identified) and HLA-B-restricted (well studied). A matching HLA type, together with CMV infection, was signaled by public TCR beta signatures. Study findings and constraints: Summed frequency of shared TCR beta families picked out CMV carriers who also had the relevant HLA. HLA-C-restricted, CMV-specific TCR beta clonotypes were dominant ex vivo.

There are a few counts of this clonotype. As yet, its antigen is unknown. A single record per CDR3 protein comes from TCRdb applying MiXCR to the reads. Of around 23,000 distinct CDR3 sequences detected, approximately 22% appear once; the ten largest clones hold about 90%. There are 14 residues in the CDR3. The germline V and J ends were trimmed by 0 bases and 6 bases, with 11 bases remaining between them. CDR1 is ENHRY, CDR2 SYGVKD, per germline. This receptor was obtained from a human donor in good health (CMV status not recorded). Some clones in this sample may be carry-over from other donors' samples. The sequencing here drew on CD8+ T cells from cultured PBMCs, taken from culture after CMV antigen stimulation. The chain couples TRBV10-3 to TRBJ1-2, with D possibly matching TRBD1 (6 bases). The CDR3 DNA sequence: TGTGCCATCAGTGAGTCGGGGGCCAGGGATGGCTACACCTTC. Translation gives CAISESGARDGYTF.